This TCR beta chain was captured by sequencing in a study of CD8 T cells in ankylosing spondylitis listed by TCRdb under 2017. Some background on the complete study: The study profiled T cell receptor beta repertoires in healthy donors and ankylosing spondylitis patients to find disease-linked TCR variants. Peripheral blood samples were taken, and synovial fluid was additionally collected from ankylosing spondylitis patients. The whole study cohort included 90 to 120 healthy donors and 25 ankylosing spondylitis patients.

The investigation overall reported the following: The disease-linked clones showed a CD8+ phenotype and occurred at relatively low frequencies in peripheral blood. Some motif variants had previously been reported in the synovial fluid and blood of reactive arthritis patients, which suggests shared mechanisms of disease initiation. The disease-linked clones were reported as significantly enriched in matched synovial fluid samples from ankylosing spondylitis patients. A TCR beta motif of fewer than 10 highly homologous amino acid variants appeared characteristic of blood from ankylosing spondylitis patients.

Many counts were recorded for this clonotype. The target of this receptor is not known. Base qualities were left out, and no much larger clone turns up one base away. TCRdb shows the sequencer as Illumina HiSeq 2500. Quantitative 5'-RACE with molecular barcodes was used to prepare TCR beta libraries. In the authors' own workflow: A new computational method, built on a probabilistic model of VDJ rearrangement, was used to identify disease-linked TCR variants. TCRdb reanalyzed the raw reads on its own, using fastp at Q25 for trimming and MiXCR for clone calling, and kept in-frame beta chains. Rows merge per CDR3 protein into single entries with the most common DNA and genes. TCRdb's processing, not the authors', yielded these V and J calls. The sample includes roughly 280,000 distinct CDR3 sequences, with roughly 20% observed a single time. Around 8% of the sample goes to the ten largest clones. The CDR3 has 12 amino acids, counting the end cysteine and phenylalanine. Only the CDR3 DNA is retained, 36 bases long and in frame from the first base. The trim is 5 bases for V and 7 bases for J, with a gap of 8 bases between the germline ends.

The sequence joins TRBV12-3 or TRBV12-4 to TRBJ2-2; a confident D gene designation cannot be given. This clonotype was sampled from a male donor with ankylosing spondylitis or in good health (not recorded which). Sequencing input: blood, either unsorted or a sorted T cell fraction (not recorded which). The DNA is TGTGCCAGCAGTCTTATTCACGGGGAGCTGTTTTTT. This translates into CASSLIHGELFF.